This T cell receptor beta chain stems from a study of beta chain features in type 1 diabetes. V was shortened by 3 bases and J by 3 bases, with 18 bases between the two germline ends. CDR3 length equals 16 residues. From germline, CDR1 is MGHDK and CDR2 SYGVNS. Every isolated RNA sample was fully reverse transcribed, so sequencing captured expressed TCRB transcripts. Profiled with immunoSEQ multiplex PCR; TCRdb holds only in-frame clones, not every one. The data show over 500,000 clones, roughly a sixth seen once. This clone was counted between two and nine times. What it binds is not known. Findings and limits, study-wide: People with Type 1 diabetes carried modestly yet significantly shorter TCRB CDR3s in all four CD4+ subsets.

The chain couples TRBV25-1 to TRBJ2-7; D perhaps matches TRBD2 (5 bases). Sequenced: naive CD4+ T cells from blood. The clonotype was recovered from a man between 18 and 35 years old in good health. This chain's CDR3 is CASSDRLGLANYEQYF. The CDR3 DNA reads TGTGCCAGCAGTGATCGCCTCGGGCTAGCAAACTACGAGCAGTACTTC.